Sequencing of this T cell receptor beta chain was carried out in a study of T cell responses to AZD1222 COVID-19 vaccine. In the study overall: Pooling was applied to second doses at about 4 or about 12 weeks.

With regard to this clone: Its target is unknown.

The CDR3 loop spans 15 amino acids. Germline V gene lookup returns CDR1 SGHTA and CDR2 FQGTGA. Trimming removed 3 bases at V and 3 bases at J, with 12 bases between. General study points: Donor demographics were predominantly white British with a female majority; clonal diversity may be underestimated. Two doses of AZD1222 preceded a rise in Spike-specific TCR breadth and depth.

TCRdb's table, derived via immunoSEQ multiplex PCR, lists solely in-frame clones and lacks some. Counted here are approximately 150,000 clones, around 91% occurring once; the ten biggest clones make up 5%. The source of this sequence is an adult in good health. The V call is TRBV7-3, the J call TRBJ2-1; D is possibly TRBD2 (6 bases). The sample was peripheral blood, taken on day 0 of AZD1222 vaccination. The CDR3 coding sequence is TGTGCCAGCAGCTTGCGGGACGGAAACTACAATGAGCAGTTCTTC. Translation: CASSLRDGNYNEQFF. The full variable domain, rest sourced from reference TRBV7-3 and TRBJ2-1, is GAGVSQTPSNKVTEKGKYVELRCDPISGHTALYWYRQSLGQGPEFLIYFQGTGAADDSGLPNDRFFAVRPEGSVSTLKIQRTERGDSAVYLCASSLRDGNYNEQFFGPGTRLTVL.